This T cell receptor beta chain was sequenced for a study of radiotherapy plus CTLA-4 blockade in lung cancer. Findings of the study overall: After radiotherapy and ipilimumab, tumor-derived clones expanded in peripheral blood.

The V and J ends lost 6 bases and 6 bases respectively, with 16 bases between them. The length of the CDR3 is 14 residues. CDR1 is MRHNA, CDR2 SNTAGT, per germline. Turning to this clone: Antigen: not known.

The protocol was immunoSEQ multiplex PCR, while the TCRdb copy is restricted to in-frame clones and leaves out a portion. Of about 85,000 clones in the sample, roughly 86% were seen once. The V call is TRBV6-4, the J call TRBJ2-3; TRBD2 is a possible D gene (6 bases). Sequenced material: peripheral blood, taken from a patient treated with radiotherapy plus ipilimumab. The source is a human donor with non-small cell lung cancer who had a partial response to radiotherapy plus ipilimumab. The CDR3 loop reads CASSAGTPGDTQYF. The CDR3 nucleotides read TGTGCCAGCAGCGCCGGGACTCCAGGGGATACGCAGTATTTT.